The clone carrying this TCR beta chain was recorded a few times. Its cognate antigen is unknown. The record originates from a study of CD4 T cells in relation to SARS-CoV-2 and coronaviruses. Broader study findings: Around 62% of donors had memory CD4+ clonotypes crossrecognizing SARS-CoV-2 and common cold coronavirus spike.

Before the COVID-19 pandemic, during about 2011-2019, CD4+ T cells were taken from unexposed donors. The cells were cultured for 10 days before CD4+ T cells were isolated. The V end lost 6 bases, the J end lost 3 bases, and 11 bases lay between the germline ends. Germline CDR1 is SNHLY and CDR2 is FYNNEI. This CDR3 comprises 14 residues. Some clones are missing from TCRdb's copy, which holds only in-frame ones; the method was immunoSEQ multiplex PCR. In the table there are about 29,000 clones, 72% of which are singletons. Input material: CD4+ T cells from PBMCs, cultured in vitro. The chain carries TRBV2 and TRBJ2-2; maybe TRBD2 (6 bases). The receptor was derived from a human donor in good health. CDR3 coding DNA: TGTGCCAGCAGGGGGGGACCTTACACCGGGGAGCTGTTTTTT. Translation gives CASRGGPYTGELFF.